The 24 T cell receptor beta chains presented below share a single source sample, sequenced in a study of early T cells in non-severe SARS-CoV-2 infection. In TCRdb, the 5' RACE reads were re-called with MiXCR into one record per CDR3 protein. The table shows about 36,000 distinct CDR3 sequences, with 8.5% to 10% occurring only once. The sequencing input was whole blood. These receptors all come from an adult who was a healthcare worker with PCR-confirmed SARS-CoV-2 infection or an uninfected control (not recorded which).

This clonotype has a count of ten or more. The chain couples TRBV7-9 to TRBJ2-5; the D call may be TRBD1 or TRBD2 (5 bases each). V lost 2 bases and J 5 bases, leaving 9 bases between the germline ends. Per the germline V gene, CDR1 is SEHNR and CDR2 is FQNEAQ (reference sequence). There are 13 residues in the CDR3. CDR3: CASSLRGPETQYF. Written as DNA, the CDR3 is TGTGCCAGCAGCTTACGGGGCCCCGAGACCCAGTACTTC.

The chain couples TRBV20-1 to TRBJ2-3; D gene uncertain. Trimming cost V 1 base and J 2 bases, with 16 bases left between them. In germline, CDR1 is DFQATT, CDR2 SNEGSKA (reference sequence). CDR3 length: 16 residues. The CDR3 loop reads CSARGLGPGSTDTQYF. The CDR3 DNA is TGCAGTGCTAGAGGCCTGGGCCCAGGTTCCACAGATACGCAGTATTTT.

This clonotype was seen a handful of times. The gene calls are TRBV11-2 and TRBJ2-3; 7 positions match TRBD2. Losses at the gene ends were 2 bases for V and 0 bases for J; bases not matched to a gene: 8. This CDR3 has 17 amino acids. Looked up from germline, CDR1 is SGHAT and CDR2 is FQNNGV. The CDR3 loop is CASSLLLATYSTDTQYF. CDR3 DNA: TGTGCCAGCAGCTTACTACTAGCGACTTATAGCACAGATACGCAGTATTTT.

This clonotype showed up just a few times. The gene calls are TRBV28 and TRBJ2-5; a weak D match, TRBD2 (6 bases). The germline V and J ends were trimmed by 3 bases and 4 bases, with 9 bases remaining between them. The CDR3 runs to 13 residues. Germline CDR1 and CDR2: MDHEN and SYDVKM. The CDR3 loop reads CASSLGGSETQYF. In DNA, the CDR3 is TGTGCCAGCAGTTTGGGGGGTTCAGAGACCCAGTACTTC.

The rearrangement uses TRBV7-6 and TRBJ2-3; D may match TRBD1 or TRBD2 (5 bases each). The ends were cut back, 0 bases at V and 4 bases at J, with 8 bases in the middle. The CDR3 contains 14 residues. The V gene's germline CDR1 is SGHVS and CDR2 FNYEAQ. CDR3 sequence reads: CASSLASGPDTQYF. Written as DNA, the CDR3 is TGTGCCAGCAGCTTAGCGTCGGGGCCAGATACGCAGTATTTT.

J is TRBJ2-3 and V is TRBV29-1, with D unresolved. Trimming stripped 1 base from V and 0 bases from J, with 5 bases between. The CDR3 totals 13 residues. Germline CDR1 reads SQVTM; CDR2 reads ANQGSEA. The CDR3 is CSVEGQSTDTQYF. In DNA form, the CDR3 reads TGCAGCGTTGAAGGGCAGAGCACAGATACGCAGTATTTT.

Many counts were recorded for this clonotype. V usage is TRBV5-4 and J usage is TRBJ2-3, with 12 nucleotides matching TRBD2. V was pared by 4 bases and J by 0 bases, with 3 bases of the junction left unmatched. The CDR3 spans 16 residues. CDR1 is SGHNT and CDR2 is YYREEE in the germline V gene (reference sequence). CDR3 in amino acids: CASSKGLAGSTDTQYF. The CDR3 DNA follows: TGTGCCAGCAGCAAAGGACTAGCGGGGAGCACAGATACGCAGTATTTT. Complete variable domain (other parts from reference TRBV5-4 and TRBJ2-3): ETGVTQSPTHLIKTRGQQVTLRCSSQSGHNTVSWYQQALGQGPQFIFQYYREEENGRGNFPPRFSGLQFPNYSSELNVNALELDDSALYLCASSKGLAGSTDTQYFGPGTRLTVL.

This clonotype was picked up a small number of times. The J gene is TRBJ2-2, the V gene TRBV5-1; D gene ambiguous. The CDR3 totals 16 residues. With 3 bases removed from V and 0 bases from J, the gap between germline ends came to 12 bases. Germline V gene data show CDR1 as SGHRS and CDR2 as YFSETQ. Here the CDR3 DNA reads TGCGCCAGCAGCTCCAACTTATTTGCGAACACCGGGGAGCTGTTTTTT. Protein: CASSSNLFANTGELFF. The complete variable domain, with remaining parts taken from reference TRBV5-1 and TRBJ2-2, reads KAGVTQTPRYLIKTRGQQVTLSCSPISGHRSVSWYQQTPGQGLQFLFEYFSETQRNKGNFPGRFSGRQFSNSRSEMNVSTLELGDSALYLCASSSNLFANTGELFFGEGSRLTVL.

This clonotype was detected only a few times. A much larger clone differs from this one at a single base, so this may be a read error. The chain recombines TRBV21-1 with TRBJ1-5; no check of the table's D call, TRBD1, against the DNA was made. TRBV21-1 corresponds to a pseudogene. CDR3 size: 13 residues. The CDR3 bases are TGTGCCAGCAGCGAAGACAGGGACCAGCCCCAGCATTTT. Translating gives CASSEDRDQPQHF.

This clonotype was recorded at least ten times. The chain carries TRBV7-9 and TRBJ1-2, with D possibly being TRBD1 (5 bases). Germline V CDR1 and CDR2: SEHNR, FQNEAQ (reference sequence). The CDR3 has 16 amino acids. Trimming took 5 bases from V and 6 from J, leaving 22 bases between them. The DNA of the CDR3 is TGTGCCAGCAGCCTAAGGGGCCCGGGATCACGGCATGGCTACACCTTC. Its translation: CASSLRGPGSRHGYTF. Using reference TRBV7-9 and TRBJ1-2 for the parts outside the CDR3, the full variable domain is DTGVSQNPRHKITKRGQNVTFRCDPISEHNRLYWYRQTLGQGPEFLTYFQNEAQLEKSRLLSDRFSAERPKGSFSTLEIQRTEQGDSAMYLCASSLRGPGSRHGYTFGSGTRLTVV.

This clonotype was counted ten times or more. The rearrangement joins TRBV12-3 or TRBV12-4 to TRBJ2-7, with TRBD2 as a possible D gene (7 bases). This CDR3 contains 13 residues. V was shortened by 6 bases and J by 4 bases, with 13 bases between the two germline ends. CDR3 sequence: CASRTGGAYEQYF. In nucleotides, the CDR3 is TGTGCCAGCAGGACGGGGGGCGCGTACGAGCAGTACTTC.

This clonotype was recorded many times. The V and J genes are TRBV28 and TRBJ1-2, with D unresolved. This CDR3 has 14 amino acids. Germline V gene sequence: CDR1 MDHEN, CDR2 SYDVKM. V shed 6 bases and J shed 4 bases, with 15 bases lying between them. Here the CDR3 DNA reads TGTGCCAGCAGGGGCCCTCTATGGAGCTATGGCTACACCTTC. It specifies CASRGPLWSYGYTF.

Ten or more counts support this clonotype. CDR3 sequence (DNA): TGTGCCAGCAGTTTCCAGCGGACAGGGGCTCAAGAGACCCAGTACTTC. Translation: CASSFQRTGAQETQYF. The chain combines TRBV12-3 or TRBV12-4 with TRBJ2-5, with 9 bases matching TRBD1. J lost 2 bases, V lost 3 bases, and 7 bases had no gene match. This CDR3 region has 16 residues.

This clonotype was seen more than once but under ten times. CDR3 amino acids: CSVVASGPRTDTQYF. In nucleotides, the CDR3 is TGCAGCGTTGTGGCTAGCGGTCCTCGCACAGATACGCAGTATTTT. This sequence joins TRBV29-1 and TRBJ2-3; 7 bases are shared with TRBD2. V was clipped by 4 bases and J by 1 base; unmatched bases: 8. The CDR3 has 15 amino acids. The germline V gene encodes CDR1 SQVTM and CDR2 ANQGSEA.

This clonotype was recorded many times. V gene TRBV2 combines with J gene TRBJ2-3; D is uncertain. Trimming left V 6 bases short and J 0 bases short, with 10 bases between. The CDR3 totals 14 residues. Per germline, CDR1 SNHLY and CDR2 FYNNEI. CDR3 nucleotide sequence: TGTGCCAGCAGAAACACAGCTAGCACAGATACGCAGTATTTT. Translation: CASRNTASTDTQYF. Together with reference TRBV2 and TRBJ2-3, the CDR3 gives the full variable domain: EPEVTQTPSHQVTQMGQEVILRCVPISNHLYFYWYRQILGQKVEFLVSFYNNEISEKSEIFDDQFSVERPDGSNFTLKIRSTKLEDSAMYFCASRNTASTDTQYFGPGTRLTVL.

This clonotype was detected a few times. The chain has TRBV20-1 and TRBJ1-1; 7 positions agree with TRBD1. J lost 1 base, V lost 2 bases, and 10 bases had no gene match. Germline CDR1 is DFQATT and CDR2 is SNEGSKA (reference sequence). This CDR3 has 16 residues. The CDR3 DNA reads as TGCAGTGCTAGATTGGCCAGTGGGGACAGGAACACTGAAGCTTTCTTT. Protein product: CSARLASGDRNTEAFF.

This clonotype was observed a few times. The V and J genes are TRBV20-1 and TRBJ2-1; TRBD1 or TRBD2 may be the D gene (5 bases each). The CDR3 consists of 12 residues. CDR1 and CDR2 from the germline V gene are DFQATT and SNEGSKA (reference sequence). The V and J ends lost 3 bases and 8 bases respectively, with 11 bases between them. The CDR3, as DNA: TGCAGTGCTAGGGGGGTCAGGGATGAGCAGTTCTTC. Residues: CSARGVRDEQFF.

This clonotype is medium-sized. V and J are TRBV6-2 or TRBV6-3 and TRBJ1-1; possibly TRBD1 for D (5 bases). The length of the CDR3 is 16 residues. V shed 6 bases and J shed 0 bases, with 17 bases lying between them. Germline V lookup: CDR1 MNHEY, CDR2 SVGEGT. The CDR3 is CASSPGDGIMNTEAFF. As DNA, the CDR3 is TGTGCCAGCAGCCCCGGGGACGGGATTATGAACACTGAAGCTTTCTTT.

This clonotype was seen more than once but under ten times. This rearrangement joins TRBV11-2 to TRBJ2-7; tentative D call: TRBD1 (6 bases). This CDR3 is built from 15 residues. CDR1 and CDR2 (germline): SGHAT, FQNNGV. The ends were cut back, 3 bases at V and 4 bases at J, with 16 bases in the middle. CDR3 sequence (DNA): TGTGCCAGCAGCTTGGCCTCAGGGGCACATTACGAGCAGTACTTC. As protein: CASSLASGAHYEQYF.

In regard to this clonotype: With a much larger clone just one base away, this may be a read error. The chain joins TRBV20-1 to TRBJ2-1, with D perhaps TRBD1 (6 bases). The CDR3 consists of 15 residues. CDR1 DFQATT and CDR2 SNEGSKA come from the germline V gene (reference sequence). The DNA for the CDR3 is TGCAGTGCTAGCTCGGAGGCAGGGGCCTACAATAAGCAGTTCTTC. Translation gives CSASSEAGAYNKQFF.

This clonotype was counted many times. CDR3 sequence: CASSLSGQGAQYF. The CDR3 DNA reads as TGTGCCAGCAGTTTAAGTGGCCAGGGTGCGCAGTATTTT. V gene TRBV12-3 or TRBV12-4 combines with J gene TRBJ2-3, with TRBD1 as a possible D gene (5 bases). The CDR3 loop spans 13 amino acids. The V gene lost 2 bases and the J gene lost 10 bases, with 13 bases spanning the gap.

This clonotype was seen many times. This chain links TRBV28 with TRBJ2-5, with D tentatively TRBD1 (6 bases). Germline V CDR1 and CDR2: MDHEN, SYDVKM. Trimming stripped 5 bases from V and 2 bases from J, with 15 bases between. The CDR3 consists of 15 residues. In nucleotides, the CDR3 is TGTGCCAGCAGTCGCCAACAGGGTTTACAAGAGACCCAGTACTTC. Translated, it gives CASSRQQGLQETQYF.

This chain connects TRBV7-2 to TRBJ2-1; 8 bases match TRBD2. CDR1 is SGHTA, CDR2 FQGNSA, per germline. This CDR3 has 15 residues. V lost 5 bases to trimming and J lost 9 bases; unmatched junction nucleotides: 12. CDR3 DNA sequence: TGTGCCAGCAGCATTTCCGCGGGGACTAGGGGTGAGCAGTTCTTC. This gives the protein CASSISAGTRGEQFF.

This clonotype was observed a handful of times. The genes are TRBV20-1 and TRBJ2-1; D may match TRBD1 or TRBD2 (5 bases each). Germline V gene data show CDR1 as DFQATT and CDR2 as SNEGSKA (reference sequence). The CDR3 spans 15 residues. Trimming took off 3 bases at V and 0 bases at J, with 12 bases between the two ends. CDR3 sequence: CSASRDPGSYNEQFF. CDR3 DNA sequence: TGCAGTGCTAGCCGGGACCCAGGCTCCTACAATGAGCAGTTCTTC.